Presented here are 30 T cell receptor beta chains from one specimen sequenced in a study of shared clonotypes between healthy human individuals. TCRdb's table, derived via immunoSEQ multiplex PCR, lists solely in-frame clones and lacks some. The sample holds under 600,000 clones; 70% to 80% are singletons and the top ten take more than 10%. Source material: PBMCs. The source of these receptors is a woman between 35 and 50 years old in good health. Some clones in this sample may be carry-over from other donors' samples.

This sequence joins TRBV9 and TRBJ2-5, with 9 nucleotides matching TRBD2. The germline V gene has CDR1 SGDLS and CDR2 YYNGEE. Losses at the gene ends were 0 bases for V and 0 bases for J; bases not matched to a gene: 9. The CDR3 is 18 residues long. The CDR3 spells CASSVGLAGTRNQETQYF. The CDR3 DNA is TGTGCCAGCAGCGTAGGGCTAGCGGGAACGAGAAACCAAGAGACCCAGTACTTC.

The CDR3 DNA is TGCGCCAGCAGCCAACTAGCGGTCGCCTACAATGAGCAGTTCTTC. The encoded protein is CASSQLAVAYNEQFF. The rearrangement joins TRBV4-1 to TRBJ2-1; 7 nucleotides line up with TRBD2. V dropped 2 bases and J dropped 2; count of bases not matched to a gene: 3. Germline CDR1 reads MGHRA; CDR2 reads YSYEKL. This CDR3 has 15 residues.

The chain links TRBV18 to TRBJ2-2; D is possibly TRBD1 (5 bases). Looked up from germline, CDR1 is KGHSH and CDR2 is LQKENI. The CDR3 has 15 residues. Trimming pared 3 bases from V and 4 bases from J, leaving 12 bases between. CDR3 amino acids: CASSPQDIPTGELFF. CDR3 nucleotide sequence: TGTGCCAGCTCACCTCAGGACATACCCACCGGGGAGCTGTTTTTT.

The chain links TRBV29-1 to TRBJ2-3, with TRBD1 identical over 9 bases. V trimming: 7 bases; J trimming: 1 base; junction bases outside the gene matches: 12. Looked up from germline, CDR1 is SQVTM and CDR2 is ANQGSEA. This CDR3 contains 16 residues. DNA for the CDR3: TGCAGCGCACACCAACCACAGGGGGCTGGCACAGATACGCAGTATTTT. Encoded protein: CSAHQPQGAGTDTQYF.

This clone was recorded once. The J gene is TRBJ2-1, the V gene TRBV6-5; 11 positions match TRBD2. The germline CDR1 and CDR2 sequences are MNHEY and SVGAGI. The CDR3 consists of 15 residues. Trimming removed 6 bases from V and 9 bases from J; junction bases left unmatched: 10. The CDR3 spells CASSDGTSGAVEQFF. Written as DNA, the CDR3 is TGTGCCAGCAGCGATGGGACTAGCGGTGCAGTTGAGCAGTTCTTC.

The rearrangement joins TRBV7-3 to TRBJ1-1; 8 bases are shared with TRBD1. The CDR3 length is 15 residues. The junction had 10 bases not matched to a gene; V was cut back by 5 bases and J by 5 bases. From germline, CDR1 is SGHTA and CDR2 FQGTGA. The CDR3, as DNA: TGTGCCAGCAGCCCACGGGATGACAGGGGAACTGAAGCTTTCTTT. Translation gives CASSPRDDRGTEAFF.

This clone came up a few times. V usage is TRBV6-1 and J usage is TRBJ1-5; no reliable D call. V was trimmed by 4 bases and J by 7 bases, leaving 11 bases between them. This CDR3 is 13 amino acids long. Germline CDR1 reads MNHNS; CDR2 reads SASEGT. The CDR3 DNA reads TGTGCCAGCAGTGCGGGAGATCAACAGCCCCAGCATTTT. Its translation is CASSAGDQQPQHF.

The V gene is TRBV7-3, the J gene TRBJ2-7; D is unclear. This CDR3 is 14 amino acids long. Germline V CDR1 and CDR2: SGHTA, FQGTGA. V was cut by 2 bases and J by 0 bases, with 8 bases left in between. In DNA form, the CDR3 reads TGTGCCAGCAGCTTAGCCCCCAACTCCTACGAGCAGTACTTC. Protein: CASSLAPNSYEQYF.

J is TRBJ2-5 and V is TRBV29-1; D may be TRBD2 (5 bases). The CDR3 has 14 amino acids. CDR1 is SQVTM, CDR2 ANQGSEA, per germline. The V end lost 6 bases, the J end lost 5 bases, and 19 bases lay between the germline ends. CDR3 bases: TGCAGCGTCCGAAGTGGGGTTACGGGGGAGACCCAGTACTTC. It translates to CSVRSGVTGETQYF.

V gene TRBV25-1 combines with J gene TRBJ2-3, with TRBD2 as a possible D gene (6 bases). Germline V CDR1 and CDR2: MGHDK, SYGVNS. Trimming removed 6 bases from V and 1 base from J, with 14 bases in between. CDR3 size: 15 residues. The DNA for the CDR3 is TGTGCCAGCAGAGGGATCGGGAGCGGCACAGATACGCAGTATTTT. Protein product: CASRGIGSGTDTQYF.

DNA for the CDR3: TGTGCCAGCAGGGGACAGGGGTATGGCTACACCTTC. It is translated as CASRGQGYGYTF. This chain connects TRBV2 to TRBJ1-2; 10 bases fit TRBD1. This CDR3 region has 12 residues. The V and J ends lost 6 bases and 5 bases, in that order; junction bases with no gene match: 0. CDR1 and CDR2 from the germline V gene are SNHLY and FYNNEI.

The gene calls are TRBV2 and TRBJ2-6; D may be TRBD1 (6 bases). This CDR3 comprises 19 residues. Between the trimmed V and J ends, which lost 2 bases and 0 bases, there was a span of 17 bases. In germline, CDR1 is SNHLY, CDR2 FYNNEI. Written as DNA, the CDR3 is TGTGCCAGCAGTGAATTTACAGGGATCTTTAGCTCTGGGGCCAACGTCCTGACTTTC. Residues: CASSEFTGIFSSGANVLTF.

The CDR3 loop is CASSSSGGQETQYF. The CDR3 bases are TGTGCCAGCAGTTCGAGTGGAGGACAAGAGACCCAGTACTTC. This rearrangement joins TRBV28 to TRBJ2-5, with TRBD2 as a possible D gene (5 bases). This CDR3 has 14 amino acids. V lost 4 bases and J 2 bases, leaving 11 bases between the germline ends. Per germline, CDR1 MDHEN and CDR2 SYDVKM.

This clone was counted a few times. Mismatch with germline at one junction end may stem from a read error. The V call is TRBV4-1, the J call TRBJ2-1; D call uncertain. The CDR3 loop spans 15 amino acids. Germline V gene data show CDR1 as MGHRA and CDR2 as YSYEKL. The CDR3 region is CASSLVPEAYNEQFF. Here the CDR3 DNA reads TGTGCCAGCAGCTTAGTTCCAGAGGCCTACAATGAGCAGTTCTTC.

CDR3 coding DNA: TGTGCCAGCAGTTTCACAGAGACCCAGTACTTC. This sequence encodes CASSFTETQYF. The V and J genes are TRBV2 and TRBJ2-5, with D hard to call. The CDR3 extends over 11 amino acids. V lost 5 bases to trimming and J lost 4 bases, with 5 bases between them. In germline, CDR1 is SNHLY, CDR2 FYNNEI.

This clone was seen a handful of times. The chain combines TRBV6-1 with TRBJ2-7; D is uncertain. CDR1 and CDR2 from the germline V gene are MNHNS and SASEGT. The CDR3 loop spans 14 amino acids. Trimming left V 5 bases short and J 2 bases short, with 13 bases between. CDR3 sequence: CASSQAGLTYEQYF. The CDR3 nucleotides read TGTGCCAGCAGTCAGGCCGGGCTCACCTACGAGCAGTACTTC.

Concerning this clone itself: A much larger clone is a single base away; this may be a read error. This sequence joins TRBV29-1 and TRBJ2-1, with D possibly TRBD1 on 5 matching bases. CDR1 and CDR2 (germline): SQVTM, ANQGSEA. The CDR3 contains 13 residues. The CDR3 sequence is CSAERQPSNGQFF. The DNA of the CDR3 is TGCAGCGCTGAGCGACAGCCGAGTAATGGGCAGTTCTTC.

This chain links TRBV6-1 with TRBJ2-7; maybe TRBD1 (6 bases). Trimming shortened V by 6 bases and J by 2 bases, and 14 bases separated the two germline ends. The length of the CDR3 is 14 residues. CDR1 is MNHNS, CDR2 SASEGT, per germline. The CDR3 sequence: CASSASQGAYEQYF. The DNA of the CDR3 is TGTGCCAGCAGCGCCTCACAGGGAGCCTACGAGCAGTACTTC.

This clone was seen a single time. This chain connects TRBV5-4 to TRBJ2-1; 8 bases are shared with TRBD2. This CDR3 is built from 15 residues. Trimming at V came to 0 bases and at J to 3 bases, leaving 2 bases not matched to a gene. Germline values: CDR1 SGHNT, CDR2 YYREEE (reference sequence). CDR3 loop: CASSLAGRVYNEQFF. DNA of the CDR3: TGTGCCAGCAGCTTGGCCGGGAGGGTCTACAATGAGCAGTTCTTC.

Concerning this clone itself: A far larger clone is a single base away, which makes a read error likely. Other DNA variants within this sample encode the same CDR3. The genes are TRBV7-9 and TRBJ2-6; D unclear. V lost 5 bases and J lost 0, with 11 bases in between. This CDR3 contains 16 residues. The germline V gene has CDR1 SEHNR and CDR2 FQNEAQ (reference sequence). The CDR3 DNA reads TGTGCCAGCAGCCCTCCGGTCTACTCTGGGGCCAACGTCCTGACTTTC. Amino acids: CASSPPVYSGANVLTF. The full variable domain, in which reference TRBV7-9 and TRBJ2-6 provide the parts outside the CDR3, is DTGVSQNPRHKITKRGQNVTFRCDPISEHNRLYWYRQTLGQGPEFLTYFQNEAQLEKSRLLSDRFSAERPKGSFSTLEIQRTEQGDSAMYLCASSPPVYSGANVLTFGAGSRLTVL.

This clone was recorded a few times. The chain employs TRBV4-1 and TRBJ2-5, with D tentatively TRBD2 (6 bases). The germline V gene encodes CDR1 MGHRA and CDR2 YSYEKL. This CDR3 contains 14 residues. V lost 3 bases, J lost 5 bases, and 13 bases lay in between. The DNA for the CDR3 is TGCGCCAGCAGCCAGTACGGGACTCGGGAGACCCAGTACTTC. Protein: CASSQYGTRETQYF.

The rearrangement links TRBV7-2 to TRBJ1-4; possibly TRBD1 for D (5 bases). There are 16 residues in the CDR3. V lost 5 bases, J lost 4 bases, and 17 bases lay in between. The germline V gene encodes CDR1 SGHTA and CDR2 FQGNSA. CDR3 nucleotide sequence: TGTGCCAGCAGCCTCCAGGGAGGACGGGATAATGAAAAACTGTTTTTT. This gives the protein CASSLQGGRDNEKLFF.

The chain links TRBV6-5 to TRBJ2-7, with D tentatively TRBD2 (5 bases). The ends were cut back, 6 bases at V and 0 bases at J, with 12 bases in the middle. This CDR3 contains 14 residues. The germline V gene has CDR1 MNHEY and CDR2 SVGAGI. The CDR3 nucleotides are TGTGCCAGCAGACTAGTGGGGTTCTCCTACGAGCAGTACTTC. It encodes CASRLVGFSYEQYF.

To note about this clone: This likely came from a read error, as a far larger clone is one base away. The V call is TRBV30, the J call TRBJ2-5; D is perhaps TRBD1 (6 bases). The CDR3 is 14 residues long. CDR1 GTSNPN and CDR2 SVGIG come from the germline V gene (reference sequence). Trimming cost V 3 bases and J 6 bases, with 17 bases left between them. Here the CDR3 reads CAWSRQVRQKTQYF. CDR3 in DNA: TGTGCCTGGAGCCGACAGGTTCGACAAAAGACCCAGTACTTC.

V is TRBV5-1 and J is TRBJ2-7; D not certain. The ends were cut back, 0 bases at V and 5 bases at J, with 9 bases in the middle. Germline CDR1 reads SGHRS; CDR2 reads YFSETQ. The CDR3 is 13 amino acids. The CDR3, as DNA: TGCGCCAGCAGCTTGGGACGGAATAACGAGCAGTACTTC. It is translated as CASSLGRNNEQYF. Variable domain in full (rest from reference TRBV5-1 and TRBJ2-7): KAGVTQTPRYLIKTRGQQVTLSCSPISGHRSVSWYQQTPGQGLQFLFEYFSETQRNKGNFPGRFSGRQFSNSRSEMNVSTLELGDSALYLCASSLGRNNEQYFGPGTRLTVT.

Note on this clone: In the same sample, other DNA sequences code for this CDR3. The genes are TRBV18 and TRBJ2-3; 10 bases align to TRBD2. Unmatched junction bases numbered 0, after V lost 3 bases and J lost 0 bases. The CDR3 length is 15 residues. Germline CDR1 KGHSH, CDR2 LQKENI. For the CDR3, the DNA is TGTGCCAGCTCACCGACTAGCGGGAGCACAGATACGCAGTATTTT. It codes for CASSPTSGSTDTQYF.

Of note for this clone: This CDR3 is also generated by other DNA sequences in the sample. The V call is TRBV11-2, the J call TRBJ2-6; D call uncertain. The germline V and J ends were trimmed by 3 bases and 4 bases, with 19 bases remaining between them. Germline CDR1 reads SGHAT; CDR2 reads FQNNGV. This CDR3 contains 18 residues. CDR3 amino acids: CASSFIPGTSPGANVLTF. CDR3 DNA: TGTGCCAGCAGCTTTATTCCTGGTACGTCCCCCGGGGCCAACGTCCTGACTTTC.

CDR3 bases: TGTGCCAGCGGACTAGCGGGTCCCTACGAGCAGTACTTC. Its translation: CASGLAGPYEQYF. The gene calls are TRBV5-3 and TRBJ2-7; 11 nucleotides line up with TRBD2. TRBV5-3 is annotated as an ORF whose role is uncertain. Losses at the gene ends were 8 bases for V and 2 bases for J; bases not matched to a gene: 3. CDR3 length: 13 amino acids.

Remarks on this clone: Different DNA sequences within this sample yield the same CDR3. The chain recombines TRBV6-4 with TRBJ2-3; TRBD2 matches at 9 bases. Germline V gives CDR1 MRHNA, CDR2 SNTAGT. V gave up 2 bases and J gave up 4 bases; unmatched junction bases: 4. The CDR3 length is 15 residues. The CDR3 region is CASSDGSGSSDTQYF. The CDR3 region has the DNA TGTGCCAGCAGTGACGGTAGCGGGAGCTCAGATACGCAGTATTTT.

CDR3 sequence: CASSFTGYGYTF. Here the CDR3 DNA reads TGTGCCAGCAGTTTCACCGGTTATGGCTACACCTTC. The chain is built from TRBV28 and TRBJ1-2; D not certain. Germline CDR1 reads MDHEN; CDR2 reads SYDVKM. This CDR3 contains 12 residues. V was cut by 3 bases and J by 5 bases, with 7 bases left in between.